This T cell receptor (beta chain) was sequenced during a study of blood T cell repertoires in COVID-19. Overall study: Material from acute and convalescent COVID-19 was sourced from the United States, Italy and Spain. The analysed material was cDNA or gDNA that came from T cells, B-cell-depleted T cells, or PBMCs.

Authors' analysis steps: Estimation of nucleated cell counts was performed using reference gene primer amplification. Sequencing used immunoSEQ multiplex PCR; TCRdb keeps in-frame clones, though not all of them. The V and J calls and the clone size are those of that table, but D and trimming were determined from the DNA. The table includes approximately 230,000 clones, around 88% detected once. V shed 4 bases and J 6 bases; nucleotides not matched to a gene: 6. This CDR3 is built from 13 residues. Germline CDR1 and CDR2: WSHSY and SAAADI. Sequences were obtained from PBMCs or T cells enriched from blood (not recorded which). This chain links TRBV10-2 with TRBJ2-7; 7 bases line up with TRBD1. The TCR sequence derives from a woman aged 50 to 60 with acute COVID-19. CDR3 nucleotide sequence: TGCGCCAGCAGTGCACAGGGGAGTGGCGAGCAGTACTTC. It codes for CASSAQGSGEQYF.